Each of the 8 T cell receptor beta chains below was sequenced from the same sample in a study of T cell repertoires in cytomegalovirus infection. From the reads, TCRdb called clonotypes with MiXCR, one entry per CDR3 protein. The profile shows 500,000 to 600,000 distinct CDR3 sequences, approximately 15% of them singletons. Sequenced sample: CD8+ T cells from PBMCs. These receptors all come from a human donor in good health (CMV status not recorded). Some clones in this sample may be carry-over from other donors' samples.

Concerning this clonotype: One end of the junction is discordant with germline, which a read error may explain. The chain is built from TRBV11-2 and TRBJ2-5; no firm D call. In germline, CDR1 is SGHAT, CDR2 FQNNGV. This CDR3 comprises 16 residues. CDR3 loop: CASSLELVDLEETQYF. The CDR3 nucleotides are TGTGCCAGCAGCCTAGAGTTAGTCGACCTCGAGGAGACCCAGTACTTC.

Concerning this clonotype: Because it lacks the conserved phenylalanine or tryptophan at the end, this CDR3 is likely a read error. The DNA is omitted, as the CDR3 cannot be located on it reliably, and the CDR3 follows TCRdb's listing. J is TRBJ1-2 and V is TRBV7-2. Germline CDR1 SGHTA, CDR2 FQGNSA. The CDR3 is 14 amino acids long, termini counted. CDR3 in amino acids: CASSLDSNIYGYTL.

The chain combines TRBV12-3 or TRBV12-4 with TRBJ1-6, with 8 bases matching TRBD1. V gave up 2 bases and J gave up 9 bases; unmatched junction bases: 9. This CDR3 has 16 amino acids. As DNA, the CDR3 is TGTGCCAGCAGTTTATCGGGGGACAGGAGCTCTTCACCCCTCCACTTT. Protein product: CASSLSGDRSSSPLHF.

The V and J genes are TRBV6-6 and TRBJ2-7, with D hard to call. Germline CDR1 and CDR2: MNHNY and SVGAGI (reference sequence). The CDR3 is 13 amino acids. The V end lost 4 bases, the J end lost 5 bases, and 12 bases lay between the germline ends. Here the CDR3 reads CASSSTGWDEQYF. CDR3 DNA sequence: TGTGCCAGCAGTTCGACCGGCTGGGACGAGCAGTACTTC.

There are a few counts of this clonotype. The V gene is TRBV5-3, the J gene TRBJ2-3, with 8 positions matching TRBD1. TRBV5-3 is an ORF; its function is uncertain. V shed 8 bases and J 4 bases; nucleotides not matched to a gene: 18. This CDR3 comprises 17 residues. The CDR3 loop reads CASNFRTGNSWADTQYF. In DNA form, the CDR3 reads TGTGCCAGCAACTTTAGGACAGGGAACTCCTGGGCAGATACGCAGTATTTT.

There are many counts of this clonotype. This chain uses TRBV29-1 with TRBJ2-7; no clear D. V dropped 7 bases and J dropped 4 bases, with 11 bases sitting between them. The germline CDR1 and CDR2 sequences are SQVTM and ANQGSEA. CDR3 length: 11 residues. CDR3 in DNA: TGCAGCGCCAACTCTGGGTACGAGCAGTACTTC. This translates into CSANSGYEQYF.

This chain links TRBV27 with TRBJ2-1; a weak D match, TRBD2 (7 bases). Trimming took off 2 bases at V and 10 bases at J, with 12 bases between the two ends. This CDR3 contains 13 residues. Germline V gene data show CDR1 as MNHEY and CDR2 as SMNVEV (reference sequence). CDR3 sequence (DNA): TGTGCCAGCAGTTTACGGGGGGCAGTGGAGCAGTTCTTC. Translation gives CASSLRGAVEQFF.

CDR3 DNA: TGTGCCAGCAGCTCCTGGGGTCAGCCCCAGCATTTT. As protein: CASSSWGQPQHF. The chain is built from TRBV5-4 and TRBJ1-5; D not certain. Germline-derived CDR1 and CDR2 are SGHNT and YYREEE (reference sequence). Between the trimmed V and J ends, which lost 3 bases and 6 bases, there was a span of 7 bases. The CDR3 covers 12 residues.